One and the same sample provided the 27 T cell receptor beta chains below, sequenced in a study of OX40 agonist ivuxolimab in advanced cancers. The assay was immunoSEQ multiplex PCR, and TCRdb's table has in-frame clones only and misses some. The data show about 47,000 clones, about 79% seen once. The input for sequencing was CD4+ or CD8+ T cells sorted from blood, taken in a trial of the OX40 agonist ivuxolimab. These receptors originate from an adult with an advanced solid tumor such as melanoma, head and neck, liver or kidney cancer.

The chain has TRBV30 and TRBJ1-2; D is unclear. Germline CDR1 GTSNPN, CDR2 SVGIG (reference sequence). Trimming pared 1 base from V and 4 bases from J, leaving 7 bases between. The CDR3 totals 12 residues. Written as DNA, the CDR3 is TGTGCCTGGAGTGCCGGTGGCTATGGCTACACCTTC. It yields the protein CAWSAGGYGYTF.

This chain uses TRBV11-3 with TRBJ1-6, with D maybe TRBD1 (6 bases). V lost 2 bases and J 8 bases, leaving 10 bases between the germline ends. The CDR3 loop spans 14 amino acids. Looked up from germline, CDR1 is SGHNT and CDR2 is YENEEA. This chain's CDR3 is CASSLSGGDSPLHF. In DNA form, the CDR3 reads TGTGCCAGCAGCTTATCCGGGGGCGATTCACCCCTCCACTTT.

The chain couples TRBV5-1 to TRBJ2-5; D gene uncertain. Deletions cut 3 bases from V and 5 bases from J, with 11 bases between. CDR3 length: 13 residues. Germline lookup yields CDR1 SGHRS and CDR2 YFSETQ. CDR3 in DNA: TGCGCCAGCAGCTCATGGGCCGGGGAGACCCAGTACTTC. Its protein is CASSSWAGETQYF.

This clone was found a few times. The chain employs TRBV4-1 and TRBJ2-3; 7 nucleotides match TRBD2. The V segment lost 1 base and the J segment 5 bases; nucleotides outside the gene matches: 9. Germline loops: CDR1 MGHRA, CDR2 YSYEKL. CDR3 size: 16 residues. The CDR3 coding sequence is TGCGCCAGCAGCCAAGGAGAGAGACTAGCTGTAGATACGCAGTATTTT. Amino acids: CASSQGERLAVDTQYF.

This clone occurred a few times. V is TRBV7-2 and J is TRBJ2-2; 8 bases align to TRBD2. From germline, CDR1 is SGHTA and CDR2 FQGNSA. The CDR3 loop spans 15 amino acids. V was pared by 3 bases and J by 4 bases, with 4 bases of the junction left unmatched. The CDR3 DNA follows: TGTGCCAGCAGCTTCGGGCTAGCGGGCACCGGGGAGCTGTTTTTT. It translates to CASSFGLAGTGELFF.

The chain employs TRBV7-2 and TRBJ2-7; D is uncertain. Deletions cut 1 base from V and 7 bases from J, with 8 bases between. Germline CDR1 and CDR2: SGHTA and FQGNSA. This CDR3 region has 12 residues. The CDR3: CASSLDMREQYF. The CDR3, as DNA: TGTGCCAGCAGCTTAGATATGAGGGAGCAGTACTTC.

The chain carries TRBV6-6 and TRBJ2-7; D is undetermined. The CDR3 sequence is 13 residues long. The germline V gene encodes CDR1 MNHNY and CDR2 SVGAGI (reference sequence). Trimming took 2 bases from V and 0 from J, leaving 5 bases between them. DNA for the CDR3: TGTGCCAGCAGTTACCAAAGCTCCTACGAGCAGTACTTC. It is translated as CASSYQSSYEQYF.

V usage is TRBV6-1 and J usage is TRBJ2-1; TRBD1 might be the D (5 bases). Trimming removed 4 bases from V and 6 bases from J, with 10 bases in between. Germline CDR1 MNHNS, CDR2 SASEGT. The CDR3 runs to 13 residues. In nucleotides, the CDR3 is TGTGCCAGCAGTGCCCCAGGGCCCAATGAGCAGTTCTTC. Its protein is CASSAPGPNEQFF.

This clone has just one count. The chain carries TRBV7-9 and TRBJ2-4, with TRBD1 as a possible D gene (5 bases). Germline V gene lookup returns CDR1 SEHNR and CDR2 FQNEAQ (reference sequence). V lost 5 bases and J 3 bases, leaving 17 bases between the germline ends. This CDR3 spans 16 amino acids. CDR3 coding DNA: TGTGCCAGCAGCGTACACTTCAATAGGGGCAAAAACATTCAGTACTTC. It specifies CASSVHFNRGKNIQYF.

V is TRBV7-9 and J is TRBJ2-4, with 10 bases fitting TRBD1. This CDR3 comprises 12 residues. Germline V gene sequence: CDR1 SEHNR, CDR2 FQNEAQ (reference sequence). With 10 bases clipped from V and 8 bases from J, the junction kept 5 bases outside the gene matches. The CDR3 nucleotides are TGTGCCATCGAGGGGACAGGGGACATTCAGTACTTC. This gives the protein CAIEGTGDIQYF. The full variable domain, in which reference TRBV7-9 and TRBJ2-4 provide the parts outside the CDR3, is DTGVSQNPRHKITKRGQNVTFRCDPISEHNRLYWYRQTLGQGPEFLTYFQNEAQLEKSRLLSDRFSAERPKGSFSTLEIQRTEQGDSAMYLCAIEGTGDIQYFGAGTRLSVL.

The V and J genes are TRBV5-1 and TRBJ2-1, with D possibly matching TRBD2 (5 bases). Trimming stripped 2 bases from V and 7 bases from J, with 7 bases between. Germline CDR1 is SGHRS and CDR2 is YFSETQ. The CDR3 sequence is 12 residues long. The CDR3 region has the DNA TGCGCCAGCAGCTTCGGGGATAATGAGCAGTTCTTC. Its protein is CASSFGDNEQFF.

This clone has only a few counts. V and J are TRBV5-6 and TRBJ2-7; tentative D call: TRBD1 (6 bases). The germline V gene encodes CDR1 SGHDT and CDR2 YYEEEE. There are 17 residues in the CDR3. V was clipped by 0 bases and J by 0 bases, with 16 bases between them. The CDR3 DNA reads TGTGCCAGCAGCTTGGTGGGGACATCAAGAAGCTCCTACGAGCAGTACTTC. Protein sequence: CASSLVGTSRSSYEQYF. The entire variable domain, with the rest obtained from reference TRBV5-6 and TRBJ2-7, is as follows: DAGVTQSPTHLIKTRGQQVTLRCSPKSGHDTVSWYQQALGQGPQFIFQYYEEEERQRGNFPDRFSGHQFPNYSSELNVNALLLGDSALYLCASSLVGTSRSSYEQYFGPGTRLTVT.

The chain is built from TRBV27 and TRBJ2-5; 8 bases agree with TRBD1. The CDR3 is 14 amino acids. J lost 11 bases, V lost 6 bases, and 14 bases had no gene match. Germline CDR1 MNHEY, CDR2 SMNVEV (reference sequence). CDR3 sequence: CASSAGTGRGEQYF. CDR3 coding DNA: TGTGCCAGCAGCGCCGGGACAGGCCGAGGGGAGCAGTACTTC.

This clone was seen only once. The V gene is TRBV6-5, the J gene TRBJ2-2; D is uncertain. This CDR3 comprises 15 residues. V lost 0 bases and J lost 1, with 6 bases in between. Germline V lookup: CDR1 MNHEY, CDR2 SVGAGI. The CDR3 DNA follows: TGTGCCAGCAGTTACTCACAGCGGAACACCGGGGAGCTGTTTTTT. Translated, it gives CASSYSQRNTGELFF.

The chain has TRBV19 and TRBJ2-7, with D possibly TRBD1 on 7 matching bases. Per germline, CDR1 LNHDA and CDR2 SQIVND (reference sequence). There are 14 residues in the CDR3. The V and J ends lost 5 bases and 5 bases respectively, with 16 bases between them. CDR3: CASSPATGRNEQYF. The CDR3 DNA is TGTGCCAGTAGTCCCGCGACAGGGAGGAACGAGCAGTACTTC.

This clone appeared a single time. The CDR3 region has the DNA TGCAGCGTCAAGCACCCCGGGTGGGACTTTGGCACAGATACGCAGTATTTT. Its translation: CSVKHPGWDFGTDTQYF. The chain links TRBV29-1 to TRBJ2-3; the D gene is possibly TRBD2 (6 bases). Germline V lookup: CDR1 SQVTM, CDR2 ANQGSEA. There are 17 residues in the CDR3. V shed 6 bases and J shed 1 base, with 23 bases lying between them.

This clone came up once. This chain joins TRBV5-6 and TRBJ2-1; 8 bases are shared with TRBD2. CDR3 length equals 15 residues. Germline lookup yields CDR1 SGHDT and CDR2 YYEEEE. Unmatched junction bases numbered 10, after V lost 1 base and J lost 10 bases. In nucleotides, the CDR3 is TGTGCCAGCAGCTTGCCGGGACTAGTCGGCCGCGAGCAGTTCTTC. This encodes CASSLPGLVGREQFF.

The CDR3 bases are TGTGCCAGCAGCTTGACAGGCGGTTCTGGAAACACCATATATTTT. Translation gives CASSLTGGSGNTIYF. The rearrangement joins TRBV5-5 to TRBJ1-3, with D perhaps matching TRBD1 (5 bases). Germline-derived CDR1 and CDR2 are SGHKS and YYEKEE (reference sequence). The CDR3 totals 15 residues. V was shortened by 1 base and J by 1 base, with 9 bases between the two germline ends.

The CDR3 DNA follows: TGCAGCGTTGAAGGCATCTCCTACGAGCAGTACTTC. Amino acids: CSVEGISYEQYF. The chain recombines TRBV29-1 with TRBJ2-7; D is unresolved. The CDR3 is made up of 12 amino acids. Germline V lookup: CDR1 SQVTM, CDR2 ANQGSEA. Trimming left V 1 base short and J 0 bases short, with 4 bases between.

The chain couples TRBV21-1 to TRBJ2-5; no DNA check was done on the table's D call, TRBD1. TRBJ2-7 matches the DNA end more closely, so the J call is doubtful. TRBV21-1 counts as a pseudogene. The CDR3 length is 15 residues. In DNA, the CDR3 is TGTGCCAGCAGCAACCTCTCCGGGACAGGGGACGAGCAGTACTTC. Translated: CASSNLSGTGDEQYF.

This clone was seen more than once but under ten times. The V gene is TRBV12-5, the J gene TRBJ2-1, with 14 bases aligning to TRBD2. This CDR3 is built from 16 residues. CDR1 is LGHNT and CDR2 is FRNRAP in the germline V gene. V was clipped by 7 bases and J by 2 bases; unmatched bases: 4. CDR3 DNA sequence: TGTGCTAGTGAGGGACTAGCGGGGGCAGCCTACAATGAGCAGTTCTTC. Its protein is CASEGLAGAAYNEQFF.

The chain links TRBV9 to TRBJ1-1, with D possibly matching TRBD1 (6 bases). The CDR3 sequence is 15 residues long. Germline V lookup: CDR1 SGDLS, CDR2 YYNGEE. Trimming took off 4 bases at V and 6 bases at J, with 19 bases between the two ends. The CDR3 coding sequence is TGTGCCAGCAGCCCCCAGACAGGTGGTTTCGCTGAAGCTTTCTTT. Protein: CASSPQTGGFAEAFF.

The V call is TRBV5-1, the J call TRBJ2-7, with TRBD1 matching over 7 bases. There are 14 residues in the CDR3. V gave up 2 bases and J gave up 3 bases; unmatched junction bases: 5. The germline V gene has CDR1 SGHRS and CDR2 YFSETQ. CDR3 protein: CASSFGTEYYEQYF. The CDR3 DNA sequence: TGCGCCAGCAGCTTCGGGACAGAATACTACGAGCAGTACTTC.

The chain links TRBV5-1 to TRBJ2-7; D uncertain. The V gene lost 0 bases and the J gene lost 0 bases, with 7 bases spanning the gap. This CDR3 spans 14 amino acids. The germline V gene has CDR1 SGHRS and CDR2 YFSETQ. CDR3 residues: CASSLGIPSYEQYF. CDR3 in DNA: TGCGCCAGCAGCTTGGGCATACCCTCCTACGAGCAGTACTTC.

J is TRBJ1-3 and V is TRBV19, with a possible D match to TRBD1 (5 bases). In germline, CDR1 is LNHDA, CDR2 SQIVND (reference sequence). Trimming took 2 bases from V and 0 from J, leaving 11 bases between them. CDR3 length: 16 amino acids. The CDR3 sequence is CASSIRGVNSGNTIYF. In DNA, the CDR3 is TGTGCCAGTAGTATACGGGGCGTTAACTCTGGAAACACCATATATTTT.

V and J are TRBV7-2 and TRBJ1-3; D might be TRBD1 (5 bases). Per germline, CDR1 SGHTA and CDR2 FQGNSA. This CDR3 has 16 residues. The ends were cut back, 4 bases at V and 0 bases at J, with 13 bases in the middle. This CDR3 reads CASSSSMRGSGNTIYF. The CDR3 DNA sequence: TGTGCCAGCAGCTCCTCTATGAGGGGCTCTGGAAACACCATATATTTT. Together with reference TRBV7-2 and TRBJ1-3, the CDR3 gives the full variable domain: GAGVSQSPSNKVTEKGKDVELRCDPISGHTALYWYRQSLGQGLEFLIYFQGNSAPDKSGLPSDRFSAERTGGSVSTLTIQRTQQEDSAVYLCASSSSMRGSGNTIYFGEGSWLTVV.

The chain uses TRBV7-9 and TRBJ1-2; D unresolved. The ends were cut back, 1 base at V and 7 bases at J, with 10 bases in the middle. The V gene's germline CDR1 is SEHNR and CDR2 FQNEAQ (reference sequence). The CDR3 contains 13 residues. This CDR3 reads CASSLDRAGGYTF. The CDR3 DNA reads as TGTGCCAGCAGCTTAGATCGGGCGGGTGGCTACACCTTC.